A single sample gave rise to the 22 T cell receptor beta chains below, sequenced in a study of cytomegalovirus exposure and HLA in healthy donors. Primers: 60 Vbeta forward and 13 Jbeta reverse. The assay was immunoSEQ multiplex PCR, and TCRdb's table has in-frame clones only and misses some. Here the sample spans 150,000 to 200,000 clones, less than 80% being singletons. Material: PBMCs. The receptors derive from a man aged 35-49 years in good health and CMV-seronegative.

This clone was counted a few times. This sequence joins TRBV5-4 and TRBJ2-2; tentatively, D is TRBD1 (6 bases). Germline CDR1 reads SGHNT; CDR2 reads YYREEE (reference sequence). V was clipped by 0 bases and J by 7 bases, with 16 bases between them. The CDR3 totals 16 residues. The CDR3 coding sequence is TGTGCCAGCAGCTTGGCCAATTGGGCAGGGGACGGGGAGCTGTTTTTT. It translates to CASSLANWAGDGELFF.

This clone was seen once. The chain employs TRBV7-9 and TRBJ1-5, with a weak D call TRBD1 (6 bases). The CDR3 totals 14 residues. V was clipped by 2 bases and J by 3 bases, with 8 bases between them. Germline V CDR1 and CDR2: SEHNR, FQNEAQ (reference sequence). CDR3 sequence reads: CASSLPGDNQPQHF. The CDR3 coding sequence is TGTGCCAGCAGCTTACCAGGGGACAATCAGCCCCAGCATTTT.

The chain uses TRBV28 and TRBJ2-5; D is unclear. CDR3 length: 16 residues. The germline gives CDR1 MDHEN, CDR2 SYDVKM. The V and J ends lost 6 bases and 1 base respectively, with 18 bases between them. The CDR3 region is CASSPSGPLTQETQYF. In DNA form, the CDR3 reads TGTGCCAGCAGCCCGTCGGGTCCCCTAACCCAAGAGACCCAGTACTTC.

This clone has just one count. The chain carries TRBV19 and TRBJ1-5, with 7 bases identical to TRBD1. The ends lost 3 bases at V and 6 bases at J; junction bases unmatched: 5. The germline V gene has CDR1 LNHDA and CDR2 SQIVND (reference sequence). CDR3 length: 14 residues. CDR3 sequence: CASSIEGAVQPQHF. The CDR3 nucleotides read TGTGCCAGTAGTATCGAGGGGGCGGTTCAGCCCCAGCATTTT.

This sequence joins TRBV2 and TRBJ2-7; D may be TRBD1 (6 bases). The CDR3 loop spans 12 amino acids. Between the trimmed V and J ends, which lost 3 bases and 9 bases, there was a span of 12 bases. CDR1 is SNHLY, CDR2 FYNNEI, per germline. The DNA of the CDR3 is TGTGCCAGCAGTGACAGGGGCCCGACGCAGTACTTC. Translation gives CASSDRGPTQYF.

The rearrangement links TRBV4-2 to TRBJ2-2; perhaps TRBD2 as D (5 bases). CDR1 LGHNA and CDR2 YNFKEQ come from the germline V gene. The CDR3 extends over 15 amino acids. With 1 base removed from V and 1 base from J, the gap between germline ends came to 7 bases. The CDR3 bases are TGTGCCAGCAGCCAAGGAGAGGGGAACACCGGGGAGCTGTTTTTT. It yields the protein CASSQGEGNTGELFF.

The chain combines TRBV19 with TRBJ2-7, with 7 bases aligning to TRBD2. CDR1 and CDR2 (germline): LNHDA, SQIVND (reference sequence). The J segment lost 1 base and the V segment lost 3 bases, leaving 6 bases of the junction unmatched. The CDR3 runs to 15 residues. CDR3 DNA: TGTGCCAGTAGTATGGGCGGGAGTAAGTCCTACGAGCAGTACTTC. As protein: CASSMGGSKSYEQYF.

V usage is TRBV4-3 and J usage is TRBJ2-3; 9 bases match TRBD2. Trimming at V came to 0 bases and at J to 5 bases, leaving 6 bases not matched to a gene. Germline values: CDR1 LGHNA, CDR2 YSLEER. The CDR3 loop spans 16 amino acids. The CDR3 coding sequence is TGCGCCAGCAGCCAAGATGGCGGGAGGGCCATAGATACGCAGTATTTT. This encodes CASSQDGGRAIDTQYF.

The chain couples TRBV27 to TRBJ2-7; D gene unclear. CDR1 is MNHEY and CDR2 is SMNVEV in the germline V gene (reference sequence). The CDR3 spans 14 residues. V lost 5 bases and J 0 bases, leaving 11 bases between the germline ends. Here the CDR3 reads CASSPQHSSYEQYF. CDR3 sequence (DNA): TGTGCCAGCAGTCCCCAACACAGCTCCTACGAGCAGTACTTC.

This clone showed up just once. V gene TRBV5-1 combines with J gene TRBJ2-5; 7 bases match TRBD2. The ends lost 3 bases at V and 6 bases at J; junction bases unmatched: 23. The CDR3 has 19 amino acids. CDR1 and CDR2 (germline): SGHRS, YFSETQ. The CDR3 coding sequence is TGCGCCAGCAGCTCTTTGGACGCGACTAGCCTTGGCTCGAAAAAGACCCAGTACTTC. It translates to CASSSLDATSLGSKKTQYF.

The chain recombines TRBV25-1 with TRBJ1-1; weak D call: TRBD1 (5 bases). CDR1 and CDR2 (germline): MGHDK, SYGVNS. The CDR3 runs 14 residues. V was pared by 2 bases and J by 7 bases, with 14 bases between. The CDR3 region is CASSETGGAGEAFF. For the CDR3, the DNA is TGTGCCAGCAGTGAAACGGGTGGGGCTGGTGAAGCTTTCTTT.

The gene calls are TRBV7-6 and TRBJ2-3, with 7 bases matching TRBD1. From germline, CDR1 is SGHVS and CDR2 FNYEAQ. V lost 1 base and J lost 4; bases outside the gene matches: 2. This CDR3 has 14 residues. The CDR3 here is CASSLGQGSDTQYF. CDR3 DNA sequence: TGTGCCAGCAGCTTAGGACAGGGATCAGATACGCAGTATTTT.

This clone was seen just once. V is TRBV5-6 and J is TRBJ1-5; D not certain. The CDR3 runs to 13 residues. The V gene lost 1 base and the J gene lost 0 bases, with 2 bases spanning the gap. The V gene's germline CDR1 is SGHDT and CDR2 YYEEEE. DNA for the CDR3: TGTGCCAGCAGCTTGTATAGCAATCAGCCCCAGCATTTT. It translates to CASSLYSNQPQHF.

CDR3 in DNA: TGTGCCAGCAGCTTAGCTCCGGGACAGGGTAATGAAAAACTGTTTTTT. Translation: CASSLAPGQGNEKLFF. The chain combines TRBV7-2 with TRBJ1-4; the match to TRBD1 covers 9 bases. Trimming removed 0 bases from V and 4 bases from J; junction bases left unmatched: 3. CDR1 SGHTA and CDR2 FQGNSA come from the germline V gene. There are 16 residues in the CDR3.

CDR3 amino acids: CASSYIWTGKETQYF. The CDR3 DNA reads TGTGCCAGCAGTTACATCTGGACTGGGAAAGAGACCCAGTACTTC. The V call is TRBV6-5, the J call TRBJ2-5; D is possibly TRBD2 (5 bases). CDR3 size: 15 residues. Germline V gives CDR1 MNHEY, CDR2 SVGAGI. Trimming left V 2 bases short and J 3 bases short, with 13 bases between.

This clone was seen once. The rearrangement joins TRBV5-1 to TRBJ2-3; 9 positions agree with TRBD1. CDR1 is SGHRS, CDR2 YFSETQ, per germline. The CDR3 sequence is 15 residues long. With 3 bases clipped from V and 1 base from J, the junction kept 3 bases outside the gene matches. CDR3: CASSYGQGRTDTQYF. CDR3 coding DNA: TGCGCCAGCAGCTACGGACAGGGGCGCACAGATACGCAGTATTTT.

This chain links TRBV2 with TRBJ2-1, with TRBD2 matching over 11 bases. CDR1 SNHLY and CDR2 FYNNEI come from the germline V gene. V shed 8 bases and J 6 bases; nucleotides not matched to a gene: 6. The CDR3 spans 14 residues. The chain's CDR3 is CASLTSGSSNEQFF. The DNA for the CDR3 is TGTGCCAGCCTAACTAGCGGGAGTAGCAATGAGCAGTTCTTC.

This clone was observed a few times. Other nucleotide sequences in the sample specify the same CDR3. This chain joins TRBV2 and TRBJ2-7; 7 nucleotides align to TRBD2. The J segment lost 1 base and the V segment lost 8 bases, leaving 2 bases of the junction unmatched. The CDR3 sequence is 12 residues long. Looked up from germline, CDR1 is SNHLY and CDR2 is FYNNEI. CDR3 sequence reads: CASGTNSYEQYF. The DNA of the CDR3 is TGTGCCAGCGGGACTAATTCCTACGAGCAGTACTTC.

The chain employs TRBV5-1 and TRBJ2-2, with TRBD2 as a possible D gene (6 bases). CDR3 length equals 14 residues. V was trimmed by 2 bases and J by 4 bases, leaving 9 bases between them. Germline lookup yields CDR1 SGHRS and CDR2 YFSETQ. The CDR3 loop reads CASSFGGRTGELFF. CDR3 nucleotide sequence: TGCGCCAGCAGCTTCGGGGGTCGCACCGGGGAGCTGTTTTTT.

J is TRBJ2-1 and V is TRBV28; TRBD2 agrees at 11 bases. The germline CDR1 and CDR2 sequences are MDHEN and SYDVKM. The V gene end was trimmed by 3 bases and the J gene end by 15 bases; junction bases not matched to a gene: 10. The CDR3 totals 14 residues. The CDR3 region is CASSLPRTSGSLFF. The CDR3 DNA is TGTGCCAGCAGTTTGCCCCGTACTAGCGGGAGTCTGTTCTTC.

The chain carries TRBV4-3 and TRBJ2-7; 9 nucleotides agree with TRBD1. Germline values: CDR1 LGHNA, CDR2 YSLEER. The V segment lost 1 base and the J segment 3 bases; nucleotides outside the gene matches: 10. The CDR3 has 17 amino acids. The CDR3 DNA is TGCGCCAGCAGCCAAGGGTGGACAGGGGTCCAGAGCTACGAGCAGTACTTC. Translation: CASSQGWTGVQSYEQYF.

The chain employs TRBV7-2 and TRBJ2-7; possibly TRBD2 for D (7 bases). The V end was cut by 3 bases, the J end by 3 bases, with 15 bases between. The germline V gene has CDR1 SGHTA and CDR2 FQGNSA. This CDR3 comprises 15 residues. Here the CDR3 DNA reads TGTGCCAGCAGCTTCTCTAGGGGGGGCTACTACGAGCAGTACTTC. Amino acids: CASSFSRGGYYEQYF.